This is a list of T cell receptor beta chains from one sample in a study of CD8+CD57+ T cells in acquired aplastic anemia. TCRdb re-called the reads through MiXCR, storing one row per CDR3 protein. The table shows more than 150,000 distinct CDR3 sequences, with 48% occurring only once. The specimen was sorted CD4+, CD8+, or CD8+CD57+ T cells (not recorded which) from PBMCs. The receptors stem from a human donor with aplastic anemia. CDR3s include the opening cysteine and the closing phenylalanine or tryptophan. Fields, in order: D gene, clone size, J gene, V gene, CDR3 protein, CDR3 DNA. D genes are given only for firm matches. Expanded clones get a size class; other rows say once, few or many, or leave the size out.

D gene: NA; clone size: NA; J gene: TRBJ2-7; V gene: TRBV7-3; CDR3 protein: CASSLPGPYEQYF; CDR3 DNA: TGTGCCAGCAGCCTCCCCGGACCTTACGAGCAGTACTTC
D gene: NA; clone size: NA; J gene: TRBJ2-7; V gene: TRBV2; CDR3 protein: CASTTGSGERYF; CDR3 DNA: TGTGCCAGCACCACAGGGAGTGGCGAGCGGTACTTC
D gene: NA; clone size: NA; J gene: TRBJ2-7; V gene: TRBV7-2; CDR3 protein: CASSTDKYEQYF; CDR3 DNA: TGTGCCAGCAGCACAGACAAGTACGAGCAGTACTTC
D gene: TRBD2; clone size: many; J gene: TRBJ2-1; V gene: TRBV5-1; CDR3 protein: CASTKGLAGPGNEQFF; CDR3 DNA: TGCGCCAGCACCAAAGGACTAGCGGGCCCTGGCAATGAGCAGTTCTTC
D gene: NA; clone size: few; J gene: TRBJ2-3; V gene: TRBV6-4; CDR3 protein: CASSDGPTDTQYF; CDR3 DNA: TGTGCCAGCAGTGACGGTCCCACAGATACGCAGTATTTT
D gene: NA; clone size: NA; J gene: TRBJ1-6; V gene: TRBV20-1; CDR3 protein: CSASSRDNPKALHF; CDR3 DNA: TGCAGTGCCAGCAGTCGGGACAACCCAAAGGCCCTCCACTTT
D gene: NA; clone size: once; J gene: TRBJ2-7; V gene: TRBV2; CDR3 protein: CATHGGRGAPPCSYEQYF; CDR3 DNA: TGTGCCACTCATGGTGGTCGGGGTGCACCTCCGTGCTCCTACGAGCAGTACTTC
D gene: TRBD1; clone size: NA; J gene: TRBJ1-1; V gene: TRBV20-1; CDR3 protein: CSASPRQGTEAFF; CDR3 DNA: TGCAGTGCTTCACCTAGACAGGGAACTGAAGCTTTCTTT
D gene: NA; clone size: NA; J gene: TRBJ2-3; V gene: TRBV7-8; CDR3 protein: CASSSTSRVTDTQYF; CDR3 DNA: TGTGCCAGCAGCTCTACGTCCAGGGTCACAGATACGCAGTATTTT
D gene: NA; clone size: few; J gene: TRBJ2-5; V gene: TRBV19; CDR3 protein: CASSIDGRTGETQYF; CDR3 DNA: TGTGCCAGTAGTATTGACGGGAGGACAGGGGAGACCCAGTACTTC
D gene: TRBD2; clone size: NA; J gene: TRBJ2-5; V gene: TRBV10-3; CDR3 protein: CASSVLAGRDQETQYF; CDR3 DNA: TGTGCCAGCAGTGTTCTAGCGGGGCGAGACCAAGAGACCCAGTACTTC
D gene: TRBD1; clone size: NA; J gene: TRBJ1-2; V gene: TRBV12-3/TRBV12-4; CDR3 protein: CASSGTVLGRGSYTF; CDR3 DNA: TGTGCCAGCAGCGGGACAGTGTTGGGAAGGGGGAGCTACACCTTC
D gene: NA; clone size: many; J gene: TRBJ2-5; V gene: TRBV30; CDR3 protein: CAWSVGETQYF; CDR3 DNA: TGTGCCTGGAGTGTTGGAGAGACCCAGTACTTC
D gene: NA; clone size: many; J gene: TRBJ1-2; V gene: TRBV15; CDR3 protein: CATSRGTQDYNYGYTF; CDR3 DNA: TGTGCCACCAGCAGGGGGACACAGGATTATAACTATGGCTACACCTTC
D gene: NA; clone size: NA; J gene: TRBJ2-3; V gene: TRBV19; CDR3 protein: CASSIWGTDTQYF; CDR3 DNA: TGTGCCAGTAGTATTTGGGGCACAGATACGCAGTATTTT
D gene: NA; clone size: few; J gene: TRBJ1-1; V gene: TRBV24-1; CDR3 protein: CATSENSVEAFF; CDR3 DNA: TGTGCCACCAGTGAAAATTCGGTGGAAGCTTTCTTT
D gene: NA; clone size: NA; J gene: TRBJ1-1; V gene: TRBV19; CDR3 protein: CASRPRQEVGAFF; CDR3 DNA: TGTGCCAGTAGGCCTAGACAGGAGGTGGGCGCTTTCTTT
D gene: NA; clone size: NA; J gene: TRBJ2-1; V gene: TRBV29-1; CDR3 protein: CSVDENEQFF; CDR3 DNA: TGCAGCGTTGACGAGAATGAGCAGTTCTTC
D gene: NA; clone size: NA; J gene: TRBJ1-1; V gene: TRBV15; CDR3 protein: CATSRLGGRDTEAFF; CDR3 DNA: TGTGCCACCAGCAGATTAGGGGGGCGAGACACTGAAGCTTTCTTT
D gene: NA; clone size: NA; J gene: TRBJ2-2; V gene: TRBV7-9; CDR3 protein: CASVKSASNTGELFF; CDR3 DNA: TGTGCCAGCGTGAAGTCAGCGTCGAACACCGGGGAGCTGTTTTTT
D gene: TRBD2; clone size: NA; J gene: TRBJ2-7; V gene: TRBV15; CDR3 protein: CATSTGKYGGRAREQYF; CDR3 DNA: TGTGCCACCAGCACTGGGAAGTACGGCGGGAGGGCCCGCGAGCAGTACTTC
D gene: NA; clone size: NA; J gene: TRBJ1-2; V gene: TRBV9; CDR3 protein: CASSQDLTYGYTF; CDR3 DNA: TGTGCCAGCAGCCAGGATTTAACCTATGGCTACACCTTC
D gene: NA; clone size: NA; J gene: TRBJ2-7; V gene: TRBV29-1; CDR3 protein: CSGTGTYEQYF; CDR3 DNA: TGCAGCGGGACGGGCACCTACGAGCAGTACTTC
D gene: NA; clone size: many; J gene: TRBJ2-3; V gene: TRBV10-1; CDR3 protein: CASRESSSTDTQYF; CDR3 DNA: TGCGCCAGCAGAGAATCCTCCAGCACAGATACGCAGTATTTT
D gene: TRBD2; clone size: NA; J gene: TRBJ2-5; V gene: TRBV15; CDR3 protein: CATSSRRAGVETQYF; CDR3 DNA: TGTGCCACCAGCAGCCGTCGGGCGGGGGTAGAGACCCAGTACTTC
D gene: TRBD2; clone size: NA; J gene: TRBJ2-7; V gene: TRBV29-1; CDR3 protein: CSVTGLAISEQYF; CDR3 DNA: TGCAGCGTGACCGGACTAGCGATCTCCGAGCAGTACTTC
D gene: NA; clone size: many; J gene: TRBJ2-3; V gene: TRBV6-1; CDR3 protein: CASSPGAGTDTQYF; CDR3 DNA: TGTGCCAGCAGTCCGGGGGCGGGGACAGATACGCAGTATTTT
D gene: NA; clone size: NA; J gene: TRBJ2-1; V gene: TRBV5-4; CDR3 protein: CASSLVGRRGYNEQFF; CDR3 DNA: TGTGCCAGCAGCTTGGTTGGCAGAAGGGGGTACAATGAGCAGTTCTTC
D gene: NA; clone size: NA; J gene: TRBJ1-6; V gene: TRBV14; CDR3 protein: CASSRDCNYSPLHF; CDR3 DNA: TGTGCCAGCAGCCGGGACTGCAATTATTCACCCCTCCACTTT
D gene: TRBD1; clone size: NA; J gene: TRBJ1-1; V gene: TRBV10-3; CDR3 protein: CAISSKGGQKAFF; CDR3 DNA: TGTGCCATCTCCTCGAAGGGGGGACAGAAAGCTTTCTTT
D gene: NA; clone size: NA; J gene: TRBJ1-1; V gene: TRBV5-6; CDR3 protein: CASSFSATEAFF; CDR3 DNA: TGTGCCAGCAGCTTTTCCGCCACTGAAGCTTTCTTT
D gene: NA; clone size: NA; J gene: TRBJ2-3; V gene: TRBV2; CDR3 protein: CASTGFSDTQYF; CDR3 DNA: TGTGCCAGCACCGGGTTTTCAGATACGCAGTATTTT
D gene: NA; clone size: many; J gene: TRBJ2-6; V gene: TRBV19; CDR3 protein: CASSRTLKDAGANVLTF; CDR3 DNA: TGTGCCAGTAGTAGGACCCTAAAGGATGCTGGGGCCAACGTCCTGACTTTC
D gene: NA; clone size: NA; J gene: TRBJ2-2; V gene: TRBV7-2; CDR3 protein: CASSLAGGLSGELFF; CDR3 DNA: TGTGCCAGCAGCTTAGCGGGGGGGCTGAGCGGGGAGCTGTTTTTT
D gene: TRBD2; clone size: many; J gene: TRBJ2-7; V gene: TRBV5-4; CDR3 protein: CASSSLAGGPSEQYF; CDR3 DNA: TGTGCCAGCAGCTCCTTAGCGGGGGGGCCGAGTGAGCAGTACTTC
D gene: TRBD1; clone size: NA; J gene: TRBJ1-4; V gene: TRBV2; CDR3 protein: CASSDWDRGPATNEKLFF; CDR3 DNA: TGTGCCAGCAGTGATTGGGACAGGGGGCCGGCAACTAATGAAAAACTGTTTTTT
D gene: TRBD2; clone size: NA; J gene: TRBJ2-7; V gene: TRBV6-5; CDR3 protein: CASSLAGSFDEQYF; CDR3 DNA: TGTGCCAGCAGTTTAGCGGGAAGTTTCGACGAGCAGTACTTC
D gene: NA; clone size: NA; J gene: TRBJ1-3; V gene: TRBV4-1; CDR3 protein: CASSHRVAGNTIYF; CDR3 DNA: TGCGCCAGCAGCCACAGGGTAGCTGGAAACACCATATATTTT
D gene: NA; clone size: NA; J gene: TRBJ2-3; V gene: TRBV9; CDR3 protein: CASSVGPASDTQYF; CDR3 DNA: TGTGCCAGCAGCGTGGGACCCGCTTCAGATACGCAGTATTTT
D gene: NA; clone size: few; J gene: TRBJ2-5; V gene: TRBV20-1; CDR3 protein: CSALGTSRETQYF; CDR3 DNA: TGCAGTGCCCTGGGGACGTCGCGGGAGACCCAGTACTTC
D gene: TRBD1; clone size: NA; J gene: TRBJ2-7; V gene: TRBV2; CDR3 protein: CASSEVVEWTGGWEQYF; CDR3 DNA: TGTGCCAGCAGTGAAGTGGTTGAGTGGACAGGGGGCTGGGAGCAGTACTTC
D gene: TRBD1; clone size: NA; J gene: TRBJ1-2; V gene: TRBV15; CDR3 protein: CATSTGTGRWEDGYTF; CDR3 DNA: TGTGCCACCAGCACCGGGACAGGGAGGTGGGAGGACGGCTACACCTTC
D gene: NA; clone size: few; J gene: TRBJ2-1; V gene: TRBV10-3; CDR3 protein: CAISVALNEQFF; CDR3 DNA: TGTGCCATCAGTGTTGCGTTAAATGAGCAGTTCTTC
D gene: NA; clone size: NA; J gene: TRBJ1-5; V gene: TRBV10-1; CDR3 protein: CASSDTGMNQPQHF; CDR3 DNA: TGCGCCAGCAGTGATACAGGCATGAATCAGCCCCAGCATTTT
D gene: NA; clone size: many; J gene: TRBJ1-5; V gene: TRBV24-1; CDR3 protein: CATAGKGGENQPQHF; CDR3 DNA: TGTGCCACCGCTGGCAAGGGCGGGGAGAATCAGCCCCAGCATTTT
D gene: NA; clone size: few; J gene: TRBJ1-2; V gene: TRBV7-2; CDR3 protein: CASSLKDGSNYGYTF; CDR3 DNA: TGTGCCAGCAGCTTAAAGGACGGATCTAACTATGGCTACACCTTC
D gene: NA; clone size: few; J gene: TRBJ2-1; V gene: TRBV24-1; CDR3 protein: CATRAGSYNEQFF; CDR3 DNA: TGTGCCACGAGGGCAGGGAGCTACAATGAGCAGTTCTTC
D gene: NA; clone size: NA; J gene: TRBJ2-3; V gene: TRBV29-1; CDR3 protein: CSVQTGTDTQYF; CDR3 DNA: TGCAGCGTCCAAACAGGGACAGATACGCAGTATTTT
D gene: TRBD1; clone size: many; J gene: TRBJ1-3; V gene: TRBV9; CDR3 protein: CASSTWTGISGNTIYF; CDR3 DNA: TGTGCCAGCAGCACCTGGACAGGAATCTCTGGAAACACCATATATTTT
D gene: NA; clone size: few; J gene: TRBJ2-1; V gene: TRBV10-1; CDR3 protein: CASSERGYNEQFF; CDR3 DNA: TGCGCCAGCAGTGAAAGGGGGTACAATGAGCAGTTCTTC
D gene: NA; clone size: NA; J gene: TRBJ1-6; V gene: TRBV19; CDR3 protein: CASSTQGRLSPLHF; CDR3 DNA: TGTGCCAGTAGTACCCAGGGGAGATTATCACCCCTCCACTTT
D gene: TRBD2; clone size: many; J gene: TRBJ2-7; V gene: TRBV19; CDR3 protein: CASRGLAGGQYEQYF; CDR3 DNA: TGTGCCAGTAGAGGACTAGCGGGGGGGCAGTACGAGCAGTACTTC
D gene: TRBD1; clone size: many; J gene: TRBJ1-5; V gene: TRBV7-8; CDR3 protein: CASSLPGGSSQPQHF; CDR3 DNA: TGTGCCAGCAGCTTACCAGGGGGTTCTTCTCAGCCCCAGCATTTT
D gene: TRBD2; clone size: NA; J gene: TRBJ2-5; V gene: TRBV24-1; CDR3 protein: CATSTSGRAGETQYF; CDR3 DNA: TGTGCCACCAGCACTAGCGGGAGGGCCGGAGAGACCCAGTACTTC
D gene: NA; clone size: NA; J gene: TRBJ1-2; V gene: TRBV29-1; CDR3 protein: CSVADSLNYGYTF; CDR3 DNA: TGCAGCGTTGCGGACAGCTTGAACTATGGCTACACCTTC
D gene: NA; clone size: NA; J gene: TRBJ1-3; V gene: TRBV6-1; CDR3 protein: CASSGGTGTFSGNTIYF; CDR3 DNA: TGTGCCAGCAGTGGGGGCACAGGAACTTTCTCTGGAAACACCATATATTTT
D gene: NA; clone size: many; J gene: TRBJ2-2; V gene: TRBV7-9; CDR3 protein: CASSLVSTGELFF; CDR3 DNA: TGTGCCAGCAGCTTAGTCTCAACCGGGGAGCTGTTTTTT
D gene: TRBD1; clone size: NA; J gene: TRBJ1-1; V gene: TRBV20-1; CDR3 protein: CSAHRGLNTEAFF; CDR3 DNA: TGCAGTGCACACAGGGGCTTGAACACTGAAGCTTTCTTT
D gene: TRBD1; clone size: many; J gene: TRBJ2-7; V gene: TRBV19; CDR3 protein: CASSSDRASSYEQYF; CDR3 DNA: TGTGCCAGTAGTTCCGACAGGGCGAGTTCCTACGAGCAGTACTTC